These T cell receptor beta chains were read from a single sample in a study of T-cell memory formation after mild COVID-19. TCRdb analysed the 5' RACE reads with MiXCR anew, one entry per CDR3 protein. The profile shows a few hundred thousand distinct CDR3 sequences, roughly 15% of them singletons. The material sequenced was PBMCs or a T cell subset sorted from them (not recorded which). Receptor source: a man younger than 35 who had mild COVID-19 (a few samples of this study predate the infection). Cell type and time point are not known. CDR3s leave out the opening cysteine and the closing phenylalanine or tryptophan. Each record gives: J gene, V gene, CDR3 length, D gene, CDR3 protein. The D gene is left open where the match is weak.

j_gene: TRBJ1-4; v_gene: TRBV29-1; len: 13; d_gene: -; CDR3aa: SVEGYLGNNEKLF
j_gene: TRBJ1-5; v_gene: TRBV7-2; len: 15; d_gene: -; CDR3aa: ASSLVGQAASNQPQH
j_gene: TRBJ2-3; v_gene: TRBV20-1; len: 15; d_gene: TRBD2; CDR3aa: SARAQRLAGVTDTQY
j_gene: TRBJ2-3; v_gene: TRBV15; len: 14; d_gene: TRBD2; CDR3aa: ATSKGLAGSTDTQY
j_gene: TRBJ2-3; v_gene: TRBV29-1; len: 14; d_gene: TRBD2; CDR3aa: TAGGTSGTSTDTQY
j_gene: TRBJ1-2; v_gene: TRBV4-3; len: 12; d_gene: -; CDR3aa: ASSQAPGDYGYT
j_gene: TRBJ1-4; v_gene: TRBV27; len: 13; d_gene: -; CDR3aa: ASSISGGVEEKLF
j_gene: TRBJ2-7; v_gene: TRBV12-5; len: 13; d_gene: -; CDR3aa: ASGLVAGRTYEQY
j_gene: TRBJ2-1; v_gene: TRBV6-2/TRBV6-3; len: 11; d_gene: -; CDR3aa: ASSYGTENEQF
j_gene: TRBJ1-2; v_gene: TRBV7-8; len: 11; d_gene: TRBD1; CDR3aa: ASASGQIYGYT
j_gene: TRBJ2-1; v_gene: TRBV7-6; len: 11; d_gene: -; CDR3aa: ASSPVGGGGSF
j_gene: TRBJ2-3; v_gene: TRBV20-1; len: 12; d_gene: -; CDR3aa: SATVRASTDTQY
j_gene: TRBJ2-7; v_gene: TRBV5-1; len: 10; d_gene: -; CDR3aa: ASSKGTADPY
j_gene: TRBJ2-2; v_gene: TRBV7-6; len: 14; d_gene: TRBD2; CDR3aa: ASSRLAGQNTGELF
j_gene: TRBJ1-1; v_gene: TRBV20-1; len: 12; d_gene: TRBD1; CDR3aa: SARKTTGTTEAF
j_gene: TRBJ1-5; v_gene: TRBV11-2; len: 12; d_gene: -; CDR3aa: ASSMDGLMQPQH
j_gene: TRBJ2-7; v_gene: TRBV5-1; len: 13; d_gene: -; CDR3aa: ASSLHDGSSYEQY
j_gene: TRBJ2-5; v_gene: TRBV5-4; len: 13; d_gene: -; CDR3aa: ASSRDSGYQETQY
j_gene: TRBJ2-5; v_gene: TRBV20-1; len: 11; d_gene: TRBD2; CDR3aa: SARTSGIETQY
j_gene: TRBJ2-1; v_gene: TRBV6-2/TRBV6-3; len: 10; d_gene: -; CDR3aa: ASSVTVNEQF
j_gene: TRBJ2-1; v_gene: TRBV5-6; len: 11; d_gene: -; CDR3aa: ASSLGAPNEQF
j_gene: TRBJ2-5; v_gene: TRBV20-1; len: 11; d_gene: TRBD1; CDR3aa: SADATGEETQY
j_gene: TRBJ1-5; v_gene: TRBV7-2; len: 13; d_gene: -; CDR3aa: ASSLIQGPNQPQH
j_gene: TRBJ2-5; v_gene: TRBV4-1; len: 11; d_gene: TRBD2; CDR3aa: ASSWTRRETQY
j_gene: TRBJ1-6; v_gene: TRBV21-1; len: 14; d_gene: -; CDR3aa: ASSKVIGQVDSPLH